This T cell receptor (beta chain) was retrieved from a study of T cell responses to AZD1222 COVID-19 vaccine. Broader study findings: Repertoires were obtained solely post-peak T cell response.

Profiled with immunoSEQ multiplex PCR; TCRdb holds only in-frame clones, not every one. The table has 150,000 or so clones, approximately 90% seen once; the top ten hold roughly 1.2%. Turning to this clone: The target antigen is unknown.

This CDR3 comprises 15 residues. CDR1 is MDHEN, CDR2 SYDVKM, per germline. Trimming removed 2 bases from V and 7 bases from J, with 14 bases in between. The sample in question was peripheral blood, obtained 28 days after the second AZD1222 dose. The chain uses TRBV28 and TRBJ1-4, with D possibly being TRBD1 (5 bases). This receptor was identified in an adult who received the AZD1222 COVID-19 vaccine. CDR3 loop: CASSLGAGSPEKLFF. As DNA, the CDR3 is TGTGCCAGCAGTTTAGGGGCAGGGTCCCCTGAAAAACTGTTTTTT.